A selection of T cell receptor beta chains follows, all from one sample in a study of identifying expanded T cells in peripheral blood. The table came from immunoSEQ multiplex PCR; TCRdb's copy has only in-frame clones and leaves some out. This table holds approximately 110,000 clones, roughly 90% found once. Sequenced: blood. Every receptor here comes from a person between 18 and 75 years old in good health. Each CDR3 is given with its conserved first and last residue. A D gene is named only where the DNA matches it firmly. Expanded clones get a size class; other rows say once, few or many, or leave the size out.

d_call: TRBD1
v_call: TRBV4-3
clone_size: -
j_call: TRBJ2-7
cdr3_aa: CASSQDYTGGYEQYF
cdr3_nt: TGCGCCAGCAGCCAAGATTACACAGGGGGATACGAGCAGTACTTC

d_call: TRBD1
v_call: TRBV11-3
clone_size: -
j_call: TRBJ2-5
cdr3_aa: CASSLGRGGQGQETQYF
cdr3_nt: TGTGCCAGCAGCTTAGGGAGAGGTGGGCAGGGACAGGAGACCCAGTACTTC

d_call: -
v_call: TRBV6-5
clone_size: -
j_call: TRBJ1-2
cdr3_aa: CASSYGGFSYGYTF
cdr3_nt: TGTGCCAGCAGTTACGGGGGCTTTAGCTATGGCTACACCTTC

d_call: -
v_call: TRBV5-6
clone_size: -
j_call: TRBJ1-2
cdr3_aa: CASSSYREDNYGYTF
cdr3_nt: TGTGCCAGCAGCTCTTACAGGGAAGATAACTATGGCTACACCTTC

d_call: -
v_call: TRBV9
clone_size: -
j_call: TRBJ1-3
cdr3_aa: CASSPRGAGGNTIYF
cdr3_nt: TGTGCCAGCAGCCCGCGTGGAGCTGGTGGAAACACCATATATTTT

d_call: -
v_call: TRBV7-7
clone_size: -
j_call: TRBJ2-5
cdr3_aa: CASSFSTSPGPQETQYF
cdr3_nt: TGTGCCAGCAGCTTTTCCACTTCCCCGGGACCTCAAGAGACCCAGTACTTC

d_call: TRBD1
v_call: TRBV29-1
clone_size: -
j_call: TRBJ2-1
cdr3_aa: CSVSRTGGSYNEQFF
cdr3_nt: TGCAGCGTGTCTAGGACAGGGGGATCCTACAATGAGCAGTTCTTC

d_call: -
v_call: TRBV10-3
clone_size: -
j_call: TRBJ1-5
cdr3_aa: CAIKGGASGQPQHF
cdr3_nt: TGTGCCATCAAAGGGGGTGCCTCGGGTCAGCCCCAGCATTTT

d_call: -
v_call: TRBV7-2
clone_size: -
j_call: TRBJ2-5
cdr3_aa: CASSLVFRGPGETQYF
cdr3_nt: TGTGCCAGCAGCTTAGTGTTTCGGGGGCCCGGGGAGACCCAGTACTTC

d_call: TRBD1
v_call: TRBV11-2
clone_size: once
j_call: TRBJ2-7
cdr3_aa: CASSLGQGRNEQYF
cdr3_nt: TGTGCCAGCAGCCTGGGACAGGGAAGGAACGAGCAGTACTTC

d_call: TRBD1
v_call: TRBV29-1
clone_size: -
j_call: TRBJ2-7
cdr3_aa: CSVVTGVRGEQYF
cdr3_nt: TGCAGCGTTGTAACAGGGGTCAGAGGCGAGCAGTACTTC

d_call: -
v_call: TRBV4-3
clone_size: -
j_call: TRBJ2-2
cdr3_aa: CASSQGLSGELFF
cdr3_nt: TGCGCCAGCAGCCAAGGGTTGTCCGGGGAGCTGTTTTTT

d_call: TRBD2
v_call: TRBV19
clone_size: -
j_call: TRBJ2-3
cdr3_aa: CASSMSGGAADTQYF
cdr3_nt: TGTGCCAGTAGTATGTCGGGGGGTGCTGCAGATACGCAGTATTTT

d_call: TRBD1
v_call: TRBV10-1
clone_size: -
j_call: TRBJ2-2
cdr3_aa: CASSEPPGQGSSGELFF
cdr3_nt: TGCGCCAGCAGTGAGCCCCCGGGACAGGGATCTTCCGGGGAGCTGTTTTTT

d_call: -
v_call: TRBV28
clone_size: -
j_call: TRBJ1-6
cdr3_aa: CASSFWTAEANSPLHF
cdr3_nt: TGTGCCAGCAGTTTCTGGACAGCAGAGGCTAATTCACCCCTCCACTTT

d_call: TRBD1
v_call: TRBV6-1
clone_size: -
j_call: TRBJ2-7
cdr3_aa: CASSITGGDDEQYF
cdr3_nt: TGTGCCAGCAGTATAACAGGGGGCGACGACGAGCAGTACTTC

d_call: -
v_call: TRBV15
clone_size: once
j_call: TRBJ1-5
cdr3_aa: CATSRVRGSGQPQHF
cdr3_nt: TGTGCCACCAGCAGAGTTCGGGGGTCCGGTCAGCCCCAGCATTTT

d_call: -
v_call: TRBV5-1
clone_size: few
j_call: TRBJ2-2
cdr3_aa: CASSLDRGELFF
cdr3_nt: TGCGCCAGCAGCTTGGATCGGGGGGAGCTGTTTTTT

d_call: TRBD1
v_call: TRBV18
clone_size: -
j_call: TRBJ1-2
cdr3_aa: CASSPLGRRQGNYGYTF
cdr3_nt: TGTGCCAGCTCACCACTCGGTAGGAGACAGGGGAACTATGGCTACACCTTC

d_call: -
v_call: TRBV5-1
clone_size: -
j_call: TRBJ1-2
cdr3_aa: CASGRGEDYGYTF
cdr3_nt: TGCGCCAGCGGCCGGGGGGAAGACTATGGCTACACCTTC

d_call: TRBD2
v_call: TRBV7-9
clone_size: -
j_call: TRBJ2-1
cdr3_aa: CASSLGDGSGASNEQFF
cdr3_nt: TGTGCCAGCAGCCTAGGGGATGGGAGCGGGGCCTCCAATGAGCAGTTCTTC

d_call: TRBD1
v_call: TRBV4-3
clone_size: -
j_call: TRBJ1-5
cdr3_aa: CASSHGRDRGNQPQHF
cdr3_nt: TGCGCCAGCAGCCACGGCCGGGACAGGGGCAATCAGCCCCAGCATTTT

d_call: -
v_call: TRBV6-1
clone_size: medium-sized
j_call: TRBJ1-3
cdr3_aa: CASSYGGSGNTIYF
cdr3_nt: TGTGCCAGCAGTTATGGGGGTTCTGGAAACACCATATATTTT

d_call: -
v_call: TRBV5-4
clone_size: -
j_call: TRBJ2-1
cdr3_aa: CAAAWDSYNEQFF
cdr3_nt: TGTGCGGCAGCTTGGGACTCCTACAATGAGCAGTTCTTC

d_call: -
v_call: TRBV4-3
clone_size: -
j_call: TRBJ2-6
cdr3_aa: CASSQGRLDNVLTF
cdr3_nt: TGCGCCAGCAGCCAAGGCCGACTAGACAACGTCCTGACTTTC

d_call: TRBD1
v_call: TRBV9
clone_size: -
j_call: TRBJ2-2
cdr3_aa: CASSVGQGVNTGELFF
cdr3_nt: TGTGCCAGCAGCGTAGGACAGGGGGTCAACACCGGGGAGCTGTTTTTT

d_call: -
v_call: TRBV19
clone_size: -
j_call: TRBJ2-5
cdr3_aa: CASSPQVLIQETQYF
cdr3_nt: TGTGCCAGTAGTCCCCAGGTACTCATCCAAGAGACCCAGTACTTC

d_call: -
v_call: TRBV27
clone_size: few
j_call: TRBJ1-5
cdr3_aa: CASSLYGQSNQPQHF
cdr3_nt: TGTGCCAGCAGTTTATATGGACAGTCAAATCAGCCCCAGCATTTT

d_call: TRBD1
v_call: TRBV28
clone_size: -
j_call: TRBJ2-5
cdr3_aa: CASSQGTQGAQYF
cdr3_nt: TGTGCCAGCAGTCAAGGCACTCAGGGGGCCCAGTACTTC

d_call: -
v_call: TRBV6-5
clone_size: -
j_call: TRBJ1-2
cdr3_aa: CASSYSGRNRGYTF
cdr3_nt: TGTGCCAGCAGTTACTCGGGTAGGAATCGTGGCTACACCTTC

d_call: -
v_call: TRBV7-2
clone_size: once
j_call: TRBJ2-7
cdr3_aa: CASSLATVDYEQYF
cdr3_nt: TGTGCCAGCAGCTTAGCCACAGTCGACTACGAGCAGTACTTC

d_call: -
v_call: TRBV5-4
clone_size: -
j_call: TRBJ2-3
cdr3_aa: CASSFRGQGTDTQYF
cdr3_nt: TGTGCCAGCAGCTTCCGGGGGCAGGGGACAGATACGCAGTATTTT

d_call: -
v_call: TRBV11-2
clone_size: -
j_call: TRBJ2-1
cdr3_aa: CASSSRLDRGYNEQFF
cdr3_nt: TGTGCCAGCAGCTCCCGACTGGACCGAGGATACAATGAGCAGTTCTTC

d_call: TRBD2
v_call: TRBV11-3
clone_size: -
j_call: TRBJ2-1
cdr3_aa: CASSLEALADNEQFF
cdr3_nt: TGTGCCAGCAGCTTAGAGGCGCTAGCGGACAATGAGCAGTTCTTC

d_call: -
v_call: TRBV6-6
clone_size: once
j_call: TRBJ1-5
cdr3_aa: CASSYDGALSQPQHF
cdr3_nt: TGTGCCAGCAGTTACGACGGAGCGTTGAGTCAGCCCCAGCATTTT

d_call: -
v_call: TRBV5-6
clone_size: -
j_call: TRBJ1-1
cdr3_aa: CASSLGRSEAFF
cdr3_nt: TGTGCCAGCAGCCTCGGACGGTCTGAAGCTTTCTTT

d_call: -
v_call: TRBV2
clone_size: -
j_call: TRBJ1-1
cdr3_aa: CASRVGGVTEAFF
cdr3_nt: TGTGCCAGCAGGGTGGGGGGTGTAACTGAAGCTTTCTTT

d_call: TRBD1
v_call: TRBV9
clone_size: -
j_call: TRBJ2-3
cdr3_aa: CASSPSGGLGTDTQYF
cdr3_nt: TGTGCCAGCAGCCCCTCAGGGGGCCTGGGCACAGATACGCAGTATTTT

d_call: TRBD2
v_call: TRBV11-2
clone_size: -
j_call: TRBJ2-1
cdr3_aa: CASSLRRGARVEQFF
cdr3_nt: TGTGCCAGCAGCTTACGGCGGGGGGCCAGGGTGGAGCAGTTCTTC

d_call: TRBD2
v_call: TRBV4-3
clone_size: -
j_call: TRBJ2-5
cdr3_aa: CASSQDRRSTSGGTLQETQYF
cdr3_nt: TGCGCCAGCAGCCAAGATCGCCGGTCGACTAGCGGGGGCACACTCCAAGAGACCCAGTACTTC

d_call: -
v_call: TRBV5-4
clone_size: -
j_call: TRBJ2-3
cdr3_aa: CASSLRPGADTQYF
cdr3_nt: TGTGCCAGCAGCTTGAGGCCGGGGGCGGATACGCAGTATTTT

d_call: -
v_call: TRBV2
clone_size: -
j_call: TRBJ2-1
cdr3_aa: CASSQQPGNEQFF
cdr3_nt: TGTGCCAGCAGTCAACAACCCGGCAATGAGCAGTTCTTC

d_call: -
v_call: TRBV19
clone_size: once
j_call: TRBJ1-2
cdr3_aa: CASSMVGTRAGGYTF
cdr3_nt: TGTGCCAGTAGTATGGTGGGGACACGGGCTGGTGGCTACACCTTC

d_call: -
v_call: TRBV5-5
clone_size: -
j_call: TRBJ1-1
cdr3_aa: CASSLYLNTEAFF
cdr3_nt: TGTGCCAGCAGCTTGTATCTGAACACTGAAGCTTTCTTT

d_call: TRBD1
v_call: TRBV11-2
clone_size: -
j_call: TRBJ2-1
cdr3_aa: CASSLVYSTQGAGEQFF
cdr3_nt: TGTGCCAGCAGCTTAGTTTACTCGACACAGGGGGCAGGAGAGCAGTTCTTC

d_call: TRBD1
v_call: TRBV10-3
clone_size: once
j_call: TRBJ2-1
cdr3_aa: CAISVYRGLTYNEQFF
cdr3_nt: TGTGCCATCAGTGTATACAGGGGGCTAACCTACAATGAGCAGTTCTTC

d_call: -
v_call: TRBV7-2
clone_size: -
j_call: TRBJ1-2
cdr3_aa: CASSAPGTVYYGYTF
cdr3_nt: TGTGCCAGCAGCGCCCCAGGGACGGTCTACTATGGCTACACCTTC

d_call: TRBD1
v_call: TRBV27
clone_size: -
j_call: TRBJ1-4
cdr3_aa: CASSPDRDRVEKLFF
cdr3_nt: TGTGCCAGCAGCCCTGACAGGGATCGAGTAGAAAAACTGTTTTTT

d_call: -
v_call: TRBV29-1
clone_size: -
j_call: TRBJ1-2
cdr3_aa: CSVEDPGQGVGFYGYTF
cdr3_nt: TGCAGCGTTGAAGATCCAGGTCAGGGTGTGGGCTTCTATGGCTACACCTTC

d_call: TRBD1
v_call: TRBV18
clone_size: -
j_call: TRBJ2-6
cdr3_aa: CASSGQGAANVLTF
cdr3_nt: TGTGCCAGCTCAGGGCAGGGGGCGGCCAACGTCCTGACTTTC

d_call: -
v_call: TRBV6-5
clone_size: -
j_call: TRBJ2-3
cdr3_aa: CASSYAGTVTDTQYF
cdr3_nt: TGTGCCAGCAGTTACGCCGGAACAGTAACAGATACGCAGTATTTT

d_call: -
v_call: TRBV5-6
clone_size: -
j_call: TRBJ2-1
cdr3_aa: CASSSGVVYNEQFF
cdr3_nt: TGTGCCAGCAGCTCCGGTGTGGTTTACAATGAGCAGTTCTTC

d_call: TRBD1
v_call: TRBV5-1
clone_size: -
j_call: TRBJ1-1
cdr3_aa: CASSLVPGGQMSEAFF
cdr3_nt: TGCGCCAGCAGCTTGGTCCCAGGGGGGCAAATGAGTGAAGCTTTCTTT

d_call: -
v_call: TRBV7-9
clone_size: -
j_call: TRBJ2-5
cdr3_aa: CASSLVGSKETQYF
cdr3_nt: TGTGCCAGCAGCTTAGTCGGTAGCAAAGAGACCCAGTACTTC

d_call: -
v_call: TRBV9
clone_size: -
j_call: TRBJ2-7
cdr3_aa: CASSVGGTATYEQYF
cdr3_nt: TGTGCCAGCAGCGTAGGCGGGACAGCCACCTACGAGCAGTACTTC

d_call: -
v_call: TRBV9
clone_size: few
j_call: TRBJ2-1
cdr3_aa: CASSVDPGPGPGPYNEQFF
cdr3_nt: TGTGCCAGCAGCGTAGATCCAGGCCCAGGTCCTGGCCCCTACAATGAGCAGTTCTTC

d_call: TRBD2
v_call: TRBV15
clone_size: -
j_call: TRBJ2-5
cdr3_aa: CATRLAGGGTQYF
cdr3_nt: TGTGCCACGAGACTAGCGGGGGGAGGGACCCAGTACTTC

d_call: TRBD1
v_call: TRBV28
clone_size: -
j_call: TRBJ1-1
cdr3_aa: CASSPWDRKNTEAFF
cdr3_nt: TGTGCCAGCAGTCCGTGGGACAGAAAGAACACTGAAGCTTTCTTT

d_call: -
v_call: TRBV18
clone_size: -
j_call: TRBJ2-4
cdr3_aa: CTSSPPSLLAKNIQYF
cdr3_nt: TGTACCAGCTCACCACCCTCCCTCCTAGCCAAAAACATTCAGTACTTC

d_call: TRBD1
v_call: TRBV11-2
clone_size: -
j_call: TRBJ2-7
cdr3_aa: CASSTWTGAYEQYF
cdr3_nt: TGTGCCAGCAGCACCTGGACAGGGGCCTACGAGCAGTACTTC